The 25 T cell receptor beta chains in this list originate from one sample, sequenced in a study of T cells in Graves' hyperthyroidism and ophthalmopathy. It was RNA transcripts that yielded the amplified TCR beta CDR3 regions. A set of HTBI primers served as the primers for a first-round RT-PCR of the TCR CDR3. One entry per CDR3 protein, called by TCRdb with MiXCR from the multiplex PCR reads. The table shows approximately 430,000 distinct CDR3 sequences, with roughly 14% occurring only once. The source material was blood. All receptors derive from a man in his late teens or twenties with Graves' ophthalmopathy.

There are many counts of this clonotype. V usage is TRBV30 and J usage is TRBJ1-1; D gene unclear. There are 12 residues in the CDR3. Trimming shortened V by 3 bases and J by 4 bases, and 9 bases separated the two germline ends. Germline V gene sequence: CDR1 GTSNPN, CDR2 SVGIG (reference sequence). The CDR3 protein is CAWSSLGTEAFF. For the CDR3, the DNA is TGTGCCTGGAGCTCCCTAGGCACTGAAGCTTTCTTT.

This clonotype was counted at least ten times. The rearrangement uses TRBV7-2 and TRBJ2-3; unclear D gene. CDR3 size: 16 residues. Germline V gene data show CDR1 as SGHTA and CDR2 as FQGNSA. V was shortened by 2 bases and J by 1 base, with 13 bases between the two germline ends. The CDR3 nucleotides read TGTGCCAGCAGCTTATATGTGGGTCCCCGCACAGATACGCAGTATTTT. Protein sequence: CASSLYVGPRTDTQYF.

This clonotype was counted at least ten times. CDR3 nucleotide sequence: TGTGCCAGCAGCTTAGAACAGGGGGGCAATCAGCCCCAGCATTTT. It translates to CASSLEQGGNQPQHF. V gene TRBV7-9 combines with J gene TRBJ1-5, with 8 bases aligning to TRBD1. Germline-derived CDR1 and CDR2 are SEHNR and FQNEAQ (reference sequence). This CDR3 has 15 amino acids. V was pared by 1 base and J by 2 bases, with 1 base of the junction left unmatched.

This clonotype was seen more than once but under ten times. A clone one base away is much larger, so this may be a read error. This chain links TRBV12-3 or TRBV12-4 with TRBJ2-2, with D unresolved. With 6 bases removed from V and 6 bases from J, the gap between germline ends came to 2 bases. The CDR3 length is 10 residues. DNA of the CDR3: TGTGCCAGCAGGTCCGGGGAGCTGTTTTTT. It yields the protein CASRSGELFF.

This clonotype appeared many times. CDR3 sequence reads: CAISVERNTEAFF. In DNA, the CDR3 is TGTGCCATCAGTGTTGAGAGAAACACTGAAGCTTTCTTT. The chain employs TRBV10-3 and TRBJ1-1; D is uncertain. This CDR3 has 13 amino acids. Trimming took 4 bases from V and 2 from J, leaving 8 bases between them. Germline-derived CDR1 and CDR2 are ENHRY and SYGVKD.

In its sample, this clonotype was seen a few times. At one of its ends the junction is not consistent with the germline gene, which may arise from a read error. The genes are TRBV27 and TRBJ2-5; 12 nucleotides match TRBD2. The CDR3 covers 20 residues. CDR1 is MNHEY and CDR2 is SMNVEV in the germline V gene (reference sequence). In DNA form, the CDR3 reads TGTGCCAGCAGTTTATCGACACCAGGGCTAGCGGGAGGGGAGCAAGGGACCCAGTACTTC. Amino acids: CASSLSTPGLAGGEQGTQYF.

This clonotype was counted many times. CDR3 region: CASSESTGRNQPQHF. The CDR3 region has the DNA TGCGCCAGCAGTGAGTCGACGGGCCGCAATCAGCCCCAGCATTTT. The genes are TRBV10-1 and TRBJ1-5; D call uncertain. V lost 0 bases to trimming and J lost 2 bases, with 8 bases between them. The CDR3 spans 15 residues. Germline V gives CDR1 WNHNN, CDR2 SYGVQD (reference sequence).

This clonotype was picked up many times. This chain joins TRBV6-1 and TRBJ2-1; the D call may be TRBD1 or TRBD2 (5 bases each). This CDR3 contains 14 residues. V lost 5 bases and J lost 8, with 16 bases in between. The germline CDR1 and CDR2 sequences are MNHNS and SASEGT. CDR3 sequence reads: CASSSPGTVYEQFF. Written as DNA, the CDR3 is TGTGCCAGCAGTTCGCCAGGGACCGTCTATGAGCAGTTCTTC.

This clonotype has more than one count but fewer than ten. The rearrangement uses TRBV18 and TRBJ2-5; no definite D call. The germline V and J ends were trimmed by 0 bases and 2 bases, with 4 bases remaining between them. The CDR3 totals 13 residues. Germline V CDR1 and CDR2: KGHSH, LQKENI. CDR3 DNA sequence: TGTGCCAGCTCACCACCTGAGCAAGAGACCCAGTACTTC. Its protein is CASSPPEQETQYF.

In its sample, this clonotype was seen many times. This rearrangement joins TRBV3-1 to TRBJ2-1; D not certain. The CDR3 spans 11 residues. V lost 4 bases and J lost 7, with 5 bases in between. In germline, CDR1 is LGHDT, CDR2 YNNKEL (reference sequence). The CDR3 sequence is CASSLMNEQFF. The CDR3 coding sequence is TGTGCCAGCAGCCTGATGAATGAGCAGTTCTTC.

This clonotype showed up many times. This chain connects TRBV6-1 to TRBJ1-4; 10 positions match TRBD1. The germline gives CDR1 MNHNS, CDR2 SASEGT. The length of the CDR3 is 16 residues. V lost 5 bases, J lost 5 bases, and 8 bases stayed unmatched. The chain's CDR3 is CASSRRGTGDNEKLFF. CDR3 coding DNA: TGTGCCAGCAGTCGCCGCGGGACAGGGGACAATGAAAAACTGTTTTTT.

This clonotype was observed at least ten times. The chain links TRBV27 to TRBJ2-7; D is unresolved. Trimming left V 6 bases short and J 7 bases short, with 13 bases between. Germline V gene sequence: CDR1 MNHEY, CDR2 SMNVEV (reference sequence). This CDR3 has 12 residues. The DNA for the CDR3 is TGTGCCAGCAGAGACGCGGCCCGGGAGCAGTACTTC. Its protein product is CASRDAAREQYF.

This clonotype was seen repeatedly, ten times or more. The CDR3 coding sequence is TGTGCCAGCAGTCCCCTCCGGACAGGGGGCACAGATACGCAGTATTTT. Amino acid sequence: CASSPLRTGGTDTQYF. This sequence joins TRBV6-1 and TRBJ2-3; 9 nucleotides line up with TRBD1. The junction had 7 bases not matched to a gene; V was cut back by 5 bases and J by 1 base. Germline CDR1 and CDR2: MNHNS and SASEGT. This CDR3 comprises 16 residues.

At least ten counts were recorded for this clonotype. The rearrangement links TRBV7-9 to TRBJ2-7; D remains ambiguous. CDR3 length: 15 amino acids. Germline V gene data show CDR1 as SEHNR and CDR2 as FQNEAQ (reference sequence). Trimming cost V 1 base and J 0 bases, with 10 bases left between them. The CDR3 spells CASSLGAQSSYEQYF. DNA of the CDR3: TGTGCCAGCAGCTTAGGGGCCCAAAGCTCCTACGAGCAGTACTTC.

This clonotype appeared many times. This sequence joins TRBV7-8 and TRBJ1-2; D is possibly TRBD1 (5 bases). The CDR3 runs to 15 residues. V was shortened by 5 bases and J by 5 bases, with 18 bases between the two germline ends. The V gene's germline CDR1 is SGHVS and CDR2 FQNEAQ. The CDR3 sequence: CASSASRDGDYGYTF. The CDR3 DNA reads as TGTGCCAGCAGCGCTAGCCGGGACGGGGATTATGGCTACACCTTC.

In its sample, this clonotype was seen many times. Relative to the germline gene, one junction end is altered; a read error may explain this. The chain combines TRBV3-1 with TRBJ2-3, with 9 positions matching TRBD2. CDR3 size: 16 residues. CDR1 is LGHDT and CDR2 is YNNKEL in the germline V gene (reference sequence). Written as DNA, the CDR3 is TGTGCCAGCAGCCAAGATGCACTAGCGGGCACGGATACGCAGTATTTT. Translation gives CASSQDALAGTDTQYF.

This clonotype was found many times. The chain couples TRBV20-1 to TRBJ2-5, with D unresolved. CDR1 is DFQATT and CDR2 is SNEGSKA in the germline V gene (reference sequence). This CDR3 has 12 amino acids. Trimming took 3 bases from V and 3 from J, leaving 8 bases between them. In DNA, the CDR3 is TGCAGTGCTAGCCGGGCCGAAGAGACCCAGTACTTC. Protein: CSASRAEETQYF.

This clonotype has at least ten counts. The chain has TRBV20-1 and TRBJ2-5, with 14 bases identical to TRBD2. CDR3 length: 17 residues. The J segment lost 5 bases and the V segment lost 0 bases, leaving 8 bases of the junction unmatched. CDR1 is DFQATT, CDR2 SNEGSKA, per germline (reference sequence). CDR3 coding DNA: TGCAGTGCTAGAGATCCACGACTAGCGGGAGGGGTGGAGACCCAGTACTTC. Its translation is CSARDPRLAGGVETQYF.

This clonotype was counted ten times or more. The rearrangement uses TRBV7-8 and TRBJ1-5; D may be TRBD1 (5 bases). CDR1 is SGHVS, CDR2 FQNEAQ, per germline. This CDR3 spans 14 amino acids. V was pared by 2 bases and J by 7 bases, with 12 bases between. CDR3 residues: CASSLLGVNQPQHF. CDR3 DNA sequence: TGTGCCAGCAGCTTATTAGGGGTCAACCAGCCCCAGCATTTT.

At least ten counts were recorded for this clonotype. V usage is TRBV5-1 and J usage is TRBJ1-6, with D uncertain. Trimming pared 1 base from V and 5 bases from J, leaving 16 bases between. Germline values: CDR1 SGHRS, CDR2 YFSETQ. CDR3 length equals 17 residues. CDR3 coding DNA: TGCGCCAGCAGCTTGTTCTGGACGGACTCGGATAATTCACCCCTCCACTTT. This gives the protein CASSLFWTDSDNSPLHF.

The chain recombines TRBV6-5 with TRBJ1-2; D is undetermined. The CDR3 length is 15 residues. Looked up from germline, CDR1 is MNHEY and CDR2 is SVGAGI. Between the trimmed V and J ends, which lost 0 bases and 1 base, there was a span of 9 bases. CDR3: CASSYSLAGNYGYTF. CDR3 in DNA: TGTGCCAGCAGTTACTCGTTGGCCGGTAACTATGGCTACACCTTC.

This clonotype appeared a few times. In DNA, the CDR3 is TGTGCCAGCAGCCCAGTAACACCGGGACAGGCCTACAACACCGGGGAGCTGTTTTTT. Amino acid sequence: CASSPVTPGQAYNTGELFF. The chain links TRBV14 to TRBJ2-2, with TRBD1 identical over 8 bases. The V gene end was trimmed by 4 bases and the J gene end by 2 bases; junction bases not matched to a gene: 15. This CDR3 contains 19 residues. In germline, CDR1 is SGHDN, CDR2 FVKESK.

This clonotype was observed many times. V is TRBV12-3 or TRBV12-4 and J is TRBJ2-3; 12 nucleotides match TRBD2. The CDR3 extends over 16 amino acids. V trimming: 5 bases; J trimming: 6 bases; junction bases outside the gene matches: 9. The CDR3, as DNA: TGTGCCAGCAGTCCGCCCCCTAGCGGGAGGGGGGATACGCAGTATTTT. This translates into CASSPPPSGRGDTQYF.

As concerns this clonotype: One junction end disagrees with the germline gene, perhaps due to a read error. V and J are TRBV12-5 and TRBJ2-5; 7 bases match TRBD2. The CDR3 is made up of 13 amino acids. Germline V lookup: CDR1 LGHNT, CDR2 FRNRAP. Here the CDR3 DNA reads TGTGCTAGTGGCTTGGGGGGGTTTGAGACCCAGTACTTC. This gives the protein CASGLGGFETQYF.

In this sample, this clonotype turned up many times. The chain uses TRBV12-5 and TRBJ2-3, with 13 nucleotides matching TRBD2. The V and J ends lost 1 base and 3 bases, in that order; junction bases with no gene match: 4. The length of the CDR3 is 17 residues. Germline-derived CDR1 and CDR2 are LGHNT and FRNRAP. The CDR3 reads CASGLDTSGGATDTQYF. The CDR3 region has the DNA TGTGCTAGTGGTTTGGATACTAGCGGGGGGGCGACAGATACGCAGTATTTT.